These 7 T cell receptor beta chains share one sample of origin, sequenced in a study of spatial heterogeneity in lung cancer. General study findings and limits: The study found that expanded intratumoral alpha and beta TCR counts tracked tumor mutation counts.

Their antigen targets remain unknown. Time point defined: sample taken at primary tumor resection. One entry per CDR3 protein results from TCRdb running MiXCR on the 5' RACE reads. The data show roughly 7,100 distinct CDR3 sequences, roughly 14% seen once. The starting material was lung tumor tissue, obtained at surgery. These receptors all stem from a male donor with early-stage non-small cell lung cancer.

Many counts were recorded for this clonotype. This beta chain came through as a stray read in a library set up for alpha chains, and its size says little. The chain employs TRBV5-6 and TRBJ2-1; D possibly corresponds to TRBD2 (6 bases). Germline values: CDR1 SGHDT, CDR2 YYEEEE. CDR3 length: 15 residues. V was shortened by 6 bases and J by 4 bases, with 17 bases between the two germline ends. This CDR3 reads CASNFGTPLYNEQFF. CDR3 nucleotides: TGTGCCAGCAACTTCGGGACTCCATTGTACAATGAGCAGTTCTTC. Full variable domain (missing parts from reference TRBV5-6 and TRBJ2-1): DAGVTQSPTHLIKTRGQQVTLRCSPKSGHDTVSWYQQALGQGPQFIFQYYEEEERQRGNFPDRFSGHQFPNYSSELNVNALLLGDSALYLCASNFGTPLYNEQFFGPGTRLTVL.

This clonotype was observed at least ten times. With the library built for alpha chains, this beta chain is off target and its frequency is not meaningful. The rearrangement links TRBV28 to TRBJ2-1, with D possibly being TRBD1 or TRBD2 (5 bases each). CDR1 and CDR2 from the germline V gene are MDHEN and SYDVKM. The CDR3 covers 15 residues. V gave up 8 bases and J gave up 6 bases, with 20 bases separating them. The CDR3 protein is CASAAPGTHSNEQFF. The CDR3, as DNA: TGTGCCAGCGCGGCCCCCGGGACGCACTCCAATGAGCAGTTCTTC.

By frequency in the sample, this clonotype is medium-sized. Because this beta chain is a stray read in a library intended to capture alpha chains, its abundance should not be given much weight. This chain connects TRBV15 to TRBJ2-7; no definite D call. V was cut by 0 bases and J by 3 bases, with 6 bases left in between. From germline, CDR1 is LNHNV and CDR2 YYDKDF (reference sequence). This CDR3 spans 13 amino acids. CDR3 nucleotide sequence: TGTGCCACCAGCAGAGAACTACTCTACGAGCAGTACGTC. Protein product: CATSRELLYEQYV.

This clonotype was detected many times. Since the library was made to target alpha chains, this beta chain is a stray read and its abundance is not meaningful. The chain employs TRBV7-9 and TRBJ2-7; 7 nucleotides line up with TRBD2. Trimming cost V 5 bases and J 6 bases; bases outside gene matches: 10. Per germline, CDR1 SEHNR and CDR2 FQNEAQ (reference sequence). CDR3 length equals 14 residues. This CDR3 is CASSMGRGKGEQYF. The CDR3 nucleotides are TGTGCCAGCAGCATGGGGCGGGGGAAAGGCGAGCAGTACTTC.

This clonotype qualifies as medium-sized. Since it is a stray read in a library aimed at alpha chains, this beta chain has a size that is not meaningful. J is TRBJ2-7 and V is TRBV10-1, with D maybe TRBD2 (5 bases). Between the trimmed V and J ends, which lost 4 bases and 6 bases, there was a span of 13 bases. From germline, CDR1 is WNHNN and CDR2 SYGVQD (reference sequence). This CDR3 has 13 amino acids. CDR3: CASSVQQAGEQYF. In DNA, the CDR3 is TGCGCCAGCAGTGTTCAGCAGGCGGGCGAGCAGTACTTC.

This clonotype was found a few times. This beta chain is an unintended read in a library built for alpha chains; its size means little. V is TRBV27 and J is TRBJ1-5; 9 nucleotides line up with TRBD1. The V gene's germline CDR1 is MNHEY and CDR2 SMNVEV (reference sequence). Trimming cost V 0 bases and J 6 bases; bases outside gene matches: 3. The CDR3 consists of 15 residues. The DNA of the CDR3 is TGTGCCAGCAGTTTATCCGGGACAGGGTTTCAGCCCCAGCATTTT. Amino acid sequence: CASSLSGTGFQPQHF.

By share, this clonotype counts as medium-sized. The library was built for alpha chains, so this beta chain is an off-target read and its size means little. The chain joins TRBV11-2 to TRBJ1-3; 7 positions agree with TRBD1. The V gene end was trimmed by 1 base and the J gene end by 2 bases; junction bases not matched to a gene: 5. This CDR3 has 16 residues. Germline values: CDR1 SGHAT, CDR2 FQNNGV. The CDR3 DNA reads TGTGCCAGCAGCTTAGCCTCTGGGACAGCTGGAAACACCATATATTTT. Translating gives CASSLASGTAGNTIYF.